Listed below are T cell receptor beta chains from one sample, sequenced in a study of CD8 T cells in ankylosing spondylitis. A single record per CDR3 protein comes from TCRdb applying MiXCR to the 5' RACE reads. The table records 36,000 or so distinct CDR3 sequences, 4.5% to 6% of them present only once. Sequencing was performed on blood, either unsorted or a sorted T cell fraction (not recorded which). The receptors were sampled from a male donor with ankylosing spondylitis or in good health (not recorded which). Each CDR3 is given with its conserved first and last residue. A D gene is named only where the DNA matches it firmly. The size of a clone is reported for some rows only, either as once, few or many, or as a class for expanded clones.

v_call	d_call	j_call	clone_size	cdr3_aa	cdr3_nt
TRBV4-1	NA	TRBJ2-5	many	CASSSGRETQYF	TGCGCCAGCAGCTCGGGGCGGGAGACCCAGTACTTC
TRBV5-1	NA	TRBJ1-2	many	CASTRGERNYGYTF	TGCGCCAGCACTCGGGGCGAGAGGAACTATGGCTACACCTTC
TRBV18	NA	TRBJ1-1	many	CASSPGYDRIEAFF	TGTGCCAGCTCACCAGGGTATGATAGGATTGAAGCTTTCTTT
TRBV5-4	NA	TRBJ2-3	NA	CASKLEPTDTQYF	TGTGCCAGCAAGCTTGAGCCGACAGATACGCAGTATTTT
TRBV4-1	TRBD2	TRBJ2-3	many	CASSQSGRADTQYF	TGCGCCAGCAGCCAGAGCGGGAGGGCCGATACGCAGTATTTT
TRBV4-1	TRBD2	TRBJ2-1	many	CASTGLAGHNEQFF	TGCGCCAGCACGGGACTAGCGGGGCACAATGAGCAGTTCTTC
TRBV29-1	NA	TRBJ2-5	few	CSADEGYQETQYF	TGCAGCGCCGACGAGGGGTACCAAGAGACCCAGTACTTC
TRBV21-1	NA	TRBJ1-2	many	CASRIHRAWGNYGYTF	TGTGCCAGCAGAATACACCGGGCCTGGGGTAACTATGGCTACACCTTC
TRBV25-1	NA	TRBJ1-6	many	CASSEGPGPLHF	TGTGCCAGCAGTGAGGGTCCGGGGCCCCTCCACTTT
TRBV11-1	TRBD1	TRBJ2-6	many	CASSQAGQGRANVLTF	TGTGCCAGCAGCCAAGCGGGACAGGGTAGGGCCAACGTCCTGACTTTC
TRBV6-5	NA	TRBJ1-6	many	CASSYSSGDNSPLHF	TGTGCCAGCAGTTACTCGAGCGGAGATAATTCACCCCTCCACTTT
TRBV7-2	NA	TRBJ2-4	many	CASSVDEGKNIQYF	TGTGCCAGCAGCGTGGACGAGGGCAAAAACATTCAGTACTTC
TRBV5-1	TRBD1	TRBJ2-7	many	CASSPDREPYEQYF	TGCGCCAGCAGCCCAGACAGGGAGCCCTACGAGCAGTACTTC
TRBV29-1	NA	TRBJ2-7	many	CSVAGVGEQYF	TGCAGCGTTGCTGGTGTAGGCGAGCAGTACTTC
TRBV7-6	TRBD1	TRBJ2-7	many	CASSLRDSNYEQYF	TGTGCCAGCAGCCTCCGGGACAGTAACTACGAGCAGTACTTC
TRBV5-1	NA	TRBJ2-1	many	CASSLGHLNEQFF	TGCGCCAGCAGCTTGGGTCATCTCAATGAGCAGTTCTTC
TRBV3-1	NA	TRBJ1-2	many	CASSQDISQGPYGYTF	TGTGCCAGCAGCCAAGATATTAGCCAGGGACCCTATGGCTACACCTTC
TRBV4-3	NA	TRBJ1-5	many	CASSLGHHNQPQHF	TGCGCCAGCAGCCTCGGGCATCACAATCAGCCCCAGCATTTT
TRBV7-2	NA	TRBJ1-2	NA	CVSSLSHGTPYSYTF	TGTGTCAGCAGCTTATCTCACGGGACTCCCTATAGCTACACCTTC
TRBV12-3/TRBV12-4	TRBD1	TRBJ1-6	few	CAFSWTGLQISYNSPLHF	TGTGCCTTCAGTTGGACAGGGTTGCAGATCTCCTATAATTCACCCCTCCACTTT
TRBV5-1	NA	TRBJ1-1	many	CASRQALNTEAFF	TGCGCCAGCAGACAGGCCCTGAACACTGAAGCTTTCTTT
TRBV12-3/TRBV12-4	NA	TRBJ2-5	NA	CASSFRGGETQYF	TGTGCCAGCAGTTTCAGGGGAGGAGAGACCCAGTACTTC
TRBV5-1	NA	TRBJ2-2	many	CASSMGPNTGELFF	TGCGCCAGCAGCATGGGACCGAACACCGGGGAGCTGTTTTTT
TRBV18	NA	TRBJ1-1	NA	CASSPGSVGGLGEAFF	TGTGCCAGCTCACCCGGGTCTGTAGGGGGTCTTGGTGAAGCTTTCTTT
TRBV20-1	NA	TRBJ2-5	NA	CSAIVPRYQETQYF	TGCAGTGCTATTGTACCACGATACCAAGAGACCCAGTACTTC
TRBV7-9	TRBD1	TRBJ1-3	few	CASIPGTETGNTIYF	TGTGCCAGCATCCCCGGGACAGAGACTGGAAACACCATATATTTT
TRBV29-1	TRBD2	TRBJ2-5	many	CSGGTSGRKTQYF	TGCAGCGGGGGGACTAGCGGGAGAAAGACCCAGTACTTC
TRBV5-4	NA	TRBJ1-1	NA	CASSRESGTEAFF	TGTGCCAGCAGCCGGGAATCGGGCACTGAAGCTTTCTTT
TRBV7-2	TRBD1	TRBJ2-7	many	CASSLAGQVGLRYEQYF	TGTGCCAGCAGCTTAGCGGGACAGGTGGGTCTCCGGTACGAGCAGTACTTC
TRBV5-1	NA	TRBJ2-2	few	CASSFGTQNTGELFF	TGCGCCAGCAGCTTCGGGACCCAGAACACCGGGGAGCTGTTTTTT
TRBV4-3	NA	TRBJ2-3	many	CASSQEWTYADTQYF	TGCGCCAGCAGCCAAGAATGGACCTACGCAGATACGCAGTATTTT
TRBV20-1	NA	TRBJ2-7	many	CSARGEFYEQYF	TGCAGTGCTAGAGGAGAGTTCTACGAGCAGTACTTC
TRBV7-9	NA	TRBJ1-1	few	CASSLALTGENTEAFF	TGTGCCAGCAGCTTAGCCCTAACCGGAGAGAACACTGAAGCTTTCTTT
TRBV5-1	NA	TRBJ1-1	medium-sized	CASSLLAQANTEAFF	TGCGCCAGCAGCTTGCTAGCACAAGCGAACACTGAAGCTTTCTTT
TRBV29-1	NA	TRBJ2-1	many	CSVLRGLYNEQFF	TGCAGCGTTCTGCGGGGCCTCTACAATGAGCAGTTCTTC
TRBV19	TRBD2	TRBJ2-7	many	CASSISGSAGEQYF	TGTGCCAGTAGTATTAGCGGGAGTGCCGGCGAGCAGTACTTC
TRBV20-1	NA	TRBJ2-3	many	CSARGLAGSPDTQYF	TGCAGTGCTAGGGGCCTGGCGGGGTCCCCAGATACGCAGTATTTT
TRBV20-1	NA	TRBJ2-3	many	CSARDPTEWGDTQYF	TGCAGTGCTAGAGATCCTACTGAGTGGGGAGATACGCAGTATTTT
TRBV29-1	NA	TRBJ2-7	many	CSVAHRAHYEQYF	TGCAGCGTTGCTCACAGGGCCCACTACGAGCAGTACTTC
TRBV29-1	TRBD1	TRBJ2-2	many	CNRTGDTGELFF	TGCAACCGGACAGGGGACACCGGGGAGCTGTTTTTT
TRBV5-1	NA	TRBJ1-5	many	CASSLVGGGSRPQHF	TGCGCCAGCAGCTTGGTTGGAGGGGGGTCACGGCCCCAGCATTTT
TRBV30	NA	TRBJ2-5	few	CAWTPGREEETQYF	TGTGCCTGGACCCCGGGGCGCGAGGAAGAGACCCAGTACTTC
TRBV5-1	TRBD1	TRBJ2-1	many	CASSTGAYNEQFF	TGCGCCAGTTCGACAGGGGCGTACAATGAGCAGTTCTTC